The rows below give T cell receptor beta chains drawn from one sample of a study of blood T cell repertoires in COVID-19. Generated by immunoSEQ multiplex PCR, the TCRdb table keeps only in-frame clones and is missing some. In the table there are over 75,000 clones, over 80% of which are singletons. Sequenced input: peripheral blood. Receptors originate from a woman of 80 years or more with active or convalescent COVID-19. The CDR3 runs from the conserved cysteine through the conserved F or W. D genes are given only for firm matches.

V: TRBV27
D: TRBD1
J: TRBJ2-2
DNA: TGTGCCAGCACCCATTTTCCGGGACAGGGTAACGGGGAGCTGTTTTTT
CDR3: CASTHFPGQGNGELFF

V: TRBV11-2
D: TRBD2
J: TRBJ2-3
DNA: TGTGCCAGCAGCTTTAGTCCCTCTAGCGGACGCACAGATACGCAGTATTTT
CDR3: CASSFSPSSGRTDTQYF

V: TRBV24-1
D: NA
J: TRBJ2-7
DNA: TGTGCCACCAGTGAACCCCTGTCGGGGGAGCAGTACTTC
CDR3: CATSEPLSGEQYF

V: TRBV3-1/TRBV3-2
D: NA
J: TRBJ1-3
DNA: TGTGCCAGCAGCCAAGATCTGGCCCCCTCTGGAAACACCATATATTTT
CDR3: CASSQDLAPSGNTIYF

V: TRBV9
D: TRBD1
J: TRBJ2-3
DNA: TGTGCCAGCAGCGAGGACAGGGGGCGTGGAGATACGCAGTATTTT
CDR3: CASSEDRGRGDTQYF

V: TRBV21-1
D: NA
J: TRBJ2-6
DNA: TGTGCCAGCAGCCCTCCCCCGGGACTAGCGGGGTTGGGGGCCAACGTCCTGACTTTC
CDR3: CASSPPPGLAGLGANVLTF

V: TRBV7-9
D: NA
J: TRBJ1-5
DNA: TGTGCCAGCAGCTTAGGCGACAATCAGCCCCAGCATTTT
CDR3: CASSLGDNQPQHF

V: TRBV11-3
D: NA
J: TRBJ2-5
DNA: TGTGCCAGCAGCTTAGAGGGGGGGACCCAGTACTTC
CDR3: CASSLEGGTQYF

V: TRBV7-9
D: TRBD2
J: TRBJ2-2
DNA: TGTGCCAGCTCGGGACTAGCGGGAGTCGGGGAGCTGTTTTTT
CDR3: CASSGLAGVGELFF

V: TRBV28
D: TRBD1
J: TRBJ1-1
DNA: TGTGCCAGCAGTTTTTTAGCGACAGGGCGTCACACTGAAGCTTTCTTT
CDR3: CASSFLATGRHTEAFF